This TCR beta chain was sequenced in a study of beta chain features in type 1 diabetes. Broader study findings: Significant though moderate, a shortening of TCRB CDR3s appeared in all four CD4+ subsets of Type 1 diabetes patients. It was among patients, rather than healthy donors, that naive, central memory and Treg TCRB repertoires appeared more similar.

Blood was collected once per donor into heparin, averaging around 120 mL. Purity (above 98%) was reached by all sorted populations. Expressed TCRB transcripts were sequenced because the entire RNA isolate underwent reverse transcription. The repertoire was sequenced with immunoSEQ multiplex PCR; TCRdb's copy has only in-frame clones and lacks some. The data contain 350,000 to 450,000 clones, roughly 12% of them singletons. Trimming removed 5 bases from V and 4 bases from J, with 12 bases in between. Germline assignment: CDR1 SGHNT and CDR2 YYREEE (reference sequence). This CDR3 has 14 amino acids. Concerning this clone: Its antigen is undetermined.

This chain uses TRBV5-4 with TRBJ2-2, with D possibly being TRBD1 (6 bases). The sequence came from a woman in her late teens or twenties with type 1 diabetes. Sequencing was done on a sample of naive CD4+ T cells from blood. The CDR3 region is CASRTGQSTGELFF. As DNA, the CDR3 is TGTGCCAGCAGAACTGGACAGAGCACCGGGGAGCTGTTTTTT.